The T cell receptor beta chain described here comes from a study of cytomegalovirus exposure and HLA in healthy donors. For the study at large: A previous analysis identified approximately 120 million unique TCR beta sequences derived from some 170 million T cells. General observations from the study: The authors enumerated 150 to 200 TCR beta chains as linked to cytomegalovirus. One variant, a missense change in DCLRE1C, was linked in a later analysis to TCR beta V- and J-gene trimming.

CMV serostatus data were not documented for this donor. 13 Jbeta primers and 60 Vbeta primers were used for the PCR. Clones were read by immunoSEQ multiplex PCR, and TCRdb kept only the in-frame ones, dropping some. The sample holds about 140,000 clones; around 73% are singletons and the top ten take about an eighth. Worth noting for this clone: Its antigen is unidentified.

The TCR sequence derives from a human donor in good health. The sequencing sample was made of PBMCs.

CDR3 residues: CASRELAGSGNEQFF. Written as DNA, the CDR3 is TGTGCCAGCAGGGAACTAGCGGGATCTGGTAATGAGCAGTTCTTC. The chain has TRBV6-1 and TRBJ2-1, with TRBD2 matching 10 bases. With 6 bases clipped from V and 7 bases from J, the junction kept 9 bases outside the gene matches. CDR1 and CDR2 from the germline V gene are MNHNS and SASEGT. The CDR3 contains 15 residues.